What follows are 10 T cell receptor beta chains derived from one specimen sequenced in a study of blood T cell repertoires in COVID-19. Some clones are missing from TCRdb's copy, which holds only in-frame ones; the method was immunoSEQ multiplex PCR. The data contain about 130,000 clones, less than 90% of them singletons. Material for sequencing was PBMCs or T cells enriched from blood (not recorded which). These receptors all stem from a woman between 50 and 59 years old who had recovered from COVID-19.

This sequence joins TRBV21-1 and TRBJ1-2; TRBD1 is taken as the D call from the table, unchecked against the DNA. TRBV21-1 is tagged as a pseudogene. This CDR3 has 14 amino acids. As DNA, the CDR3 is TGTGCCAGCAGCAAAGGTCAGAAGAACTATGGCTACACCTTC. It translates to CASSKGQKNYGYTF.

This chain joins TRBV5-1 and TRBJ2-7; tentative D call: TRBD1 (6 bases). Deletions cut 0 bases from V and 11 bases from J, with 15 bases between. The CDR3 is made up of 13 amino acids. CDR1 is SGHRS and CDR2 is YFSETQ in the germline V gene. Here the CDR3 reads CASSLAGQGIEYF. CDR3 nucleotide sequence: TGCGCCAGCAGCTTGGCGGGCCAGGGGATAGAGTACTTC.

V and J are TRBV11-2 and TRBJ2-7; D gene unclear. Looked up from germline, CDR1 is SGHAT and CDR2 is FQNNGV. V was cut by 4 bases and J by 3 bases, with 4 bases left in between. This CDR3 is built from 11 residues. CDR3 nucleotide sequence: TGTGCCAGCAGCTCGGGCTACGAGCAGTACTTC. Encoded protein: CASSSGYEQYF.

This clone was seen only a few times. V is TRBV5-4 and J is TRBJ1-2; 7 positions match TRBD1. Trimming cost V 4 bases and J 5 bases; bases outside gene matches: 8. Germline CDR1 SGHNT, CDR2 YYREEE (reference sequence). There are 14 residues in the CDR3. The CDR3 DNA follows: TGTGCCAGCAGCCAGGGACAGACCTCTTATGGCTACACCTTC. Amino acid sequence: CASSQGQTSYGYTF.

As DNA, the CDR3 is TGTGCCAGCAGCCGCAGAAGACTGGGACTAGCGGGGGGGGCGAACTTTGATACGCAGTATTTT. It is translated as CASSRRRLGLAGGANFDTQYF. The rearrangement links TRBV3-1 (or the pseudogene TRBV3-2) to TRBJ2-3; 16 bases agree with TRBD2. Trimming at V came to 4 bases and at J to 6 bases, leaving 19 bases not matched to a gene. CDR3 length: 21 amino acids. The germline V gene has CDR1 LGHDT and CDR2 YNNKEL (reference sequence).

The chain combines TRBV24-1 with TRBJ1-2; the D gene is possibly TRBD1 (6 bases). This CDR3 is 12 amino acids long. The V and J ends lost 5 bases and 8 bases respectively, with 11 bases between them. Germline V CDR1 and CDR2: KGHDR, SFDVKD. As DNA, the CDR3 is TGTGCCACCAGTGCCAGGGGAGACGGCTACACCTTC. This encodes CATSARGDGYTF.

The genes are TRBV11-2 and TRBJ1-3, with D hard to call. V gave up 3 bases and J gave up 1 base, with 10 bases separating them. The germline V gene has CDR1 SGHAT and CDR2 FQNNGV. CDR3 length: 15 amino acids. For the CDR3, the DNA is TGTGCCAGCAGCTTTTTAAGGGAGTCTGGAAACACCATATATTTT. It encodes CASSFLRESGNTIYF. The entire variable domain, with the rest obtained from reference TRBV11-2 and TRBJ1-3, is as follows: EAGVAQSPRYKIIEKRQSVAFWCNPISGHATLYWYQQILGQGPKLLIQFQNNGVVDDSQLPKDRFSAERLKGVDSTLKIQPAKLEDSAVYLCASSFLRESGNTIYFGEGSWLTVV.

The rearrangement joins TRBV9 to TRBJ2-7; tentatively, D is TRBD2 (6 bases). V lost 0 bases, J lost 2 bases, and 9 bases lay in between. Per germline, CDR1 SGDLS and CDR2 YYNGEE. The CDR3 contains 14 residues. CDR3 in amino acids: CASSVGGGAYEQYF. The CDR3 coding sequence is TGTGCCAGCAGCGTAGGAGGAGGGGCCTACGAGCAGTACTTC.

The rearrangement links TRBV5-5 to TRBJ1-2; D gene uncertain. This CDR3 has 15 residues. The V gene lost 0 bases and the J gene lost 4 bases, with 13 bases spanning the gap. Germline CDR1 reads SGHKS; CDR2 reads YYEKEE (reference sequence). CDR3 bases: TGTGCCAGCAGCTTGGGCGCAGGCCCTGGCTATGGCTACACCTTC. Translating gives CASSLGAGPGYGYTF.

The chain couples TRBV5-4 to TRBJ1-6; tentatively, D is TRBD1 (5 bases). Trimming left V 1 base short and J 10 bases short, with 12 bases between. The V gene's germline CDR1 is SGHNT and CDR2 YYREEE (reference sequence). The CDR3 contains 14 residues. CDR3 sequence reads: CASSLYQGLSPLHF. CDR3 coding DNA: TGTGCCAGCAGCTTGTATCAGGGATTGTCACCCCTCCACTTT. The variable domain in full, with the rest retrieved from reference TRBV5-4 and TRBJ1-6, is ETGVTQSPTHLIKTRGQQVTLRCSSQSGHNTVSWYQQALGQGPQFIFQYYREEENGRGNFPPRFSGLQFPNYSSELNVNALELDDSALYLCASSLYQGLSPLHFGNGTRLTVT.